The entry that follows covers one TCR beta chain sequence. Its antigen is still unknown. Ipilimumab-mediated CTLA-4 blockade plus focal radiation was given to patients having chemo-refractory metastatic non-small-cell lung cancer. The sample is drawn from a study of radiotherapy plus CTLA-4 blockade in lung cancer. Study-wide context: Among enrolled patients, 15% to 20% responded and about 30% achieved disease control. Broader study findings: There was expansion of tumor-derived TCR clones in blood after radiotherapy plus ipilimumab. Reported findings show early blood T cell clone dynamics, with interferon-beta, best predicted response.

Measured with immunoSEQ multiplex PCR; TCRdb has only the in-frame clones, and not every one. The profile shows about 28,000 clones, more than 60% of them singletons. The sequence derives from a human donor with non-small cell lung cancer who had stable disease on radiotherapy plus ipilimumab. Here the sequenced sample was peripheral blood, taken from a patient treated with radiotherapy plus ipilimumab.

For the CDR3, the DNA is TGTGCCAGTACGCGGTTCTCTGGAAACACCATATATTTT. It translates to CASTRFSGNTIYF. The rearrangement links TRBV19 to TRBJ1-3; D uncertain. Trimming took off 7 bases at V and 0 bases at J, with 7 bases between the two ends. From germline, CDR1 is LNHDA and CDR2 SQIVND (reference sequence). The CDR3 covers 13 residues.